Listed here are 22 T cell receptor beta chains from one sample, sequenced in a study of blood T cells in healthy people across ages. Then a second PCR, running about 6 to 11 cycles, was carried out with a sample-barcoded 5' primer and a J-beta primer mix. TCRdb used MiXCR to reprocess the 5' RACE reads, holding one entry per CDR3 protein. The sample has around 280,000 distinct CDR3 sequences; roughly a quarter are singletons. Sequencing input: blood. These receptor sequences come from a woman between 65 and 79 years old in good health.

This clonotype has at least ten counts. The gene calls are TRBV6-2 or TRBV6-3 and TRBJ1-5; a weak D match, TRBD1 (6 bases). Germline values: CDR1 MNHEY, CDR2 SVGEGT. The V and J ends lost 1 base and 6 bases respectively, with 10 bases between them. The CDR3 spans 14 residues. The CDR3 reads CASSYFGTPQPQHF. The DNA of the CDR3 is TGTGCCAGCAGTTACTTCGGGACACCTCAGCCCCAGCATTTT.

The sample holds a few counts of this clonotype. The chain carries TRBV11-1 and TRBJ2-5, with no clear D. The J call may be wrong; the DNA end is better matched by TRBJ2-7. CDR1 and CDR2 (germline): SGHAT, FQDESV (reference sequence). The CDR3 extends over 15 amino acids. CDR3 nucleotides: TGTGCCAGCAGCTCGGGCCCTCAACCTACCTACGAGCAGTACTTC. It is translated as CASSSGPQPTYEQYF.

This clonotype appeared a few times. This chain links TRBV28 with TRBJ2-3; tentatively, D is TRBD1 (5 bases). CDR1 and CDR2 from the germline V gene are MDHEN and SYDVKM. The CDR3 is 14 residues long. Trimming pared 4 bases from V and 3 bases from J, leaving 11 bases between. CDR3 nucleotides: TGTGCCAGCAGTTCGCGACAGCCTACAGATACGCAGTATTTT. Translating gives CASSSRQPTDTQYF.

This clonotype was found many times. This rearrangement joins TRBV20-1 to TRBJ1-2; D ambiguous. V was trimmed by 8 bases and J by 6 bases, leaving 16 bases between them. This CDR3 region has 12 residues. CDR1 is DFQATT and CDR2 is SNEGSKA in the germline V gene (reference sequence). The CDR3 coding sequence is TGCAGTCGGGAAAGGAATGGGGATGGCTACACCTTC. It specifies CSRERNGDGYTF.

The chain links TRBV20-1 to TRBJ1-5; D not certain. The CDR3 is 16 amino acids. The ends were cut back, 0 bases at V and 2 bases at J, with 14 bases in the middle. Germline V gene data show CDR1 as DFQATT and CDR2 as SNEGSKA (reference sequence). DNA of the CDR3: TGCAGTGCTAGAGATTCCAGTGAGGGCGGCAATCAGCCCCAGCATTTT. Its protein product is CSARDSSEGGNQPQHF.

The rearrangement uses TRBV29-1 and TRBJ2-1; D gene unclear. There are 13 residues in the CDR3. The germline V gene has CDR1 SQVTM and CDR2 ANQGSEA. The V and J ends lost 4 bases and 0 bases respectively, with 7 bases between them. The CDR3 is CSVAGFSYNEQFF. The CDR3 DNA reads TGCAGCGTTGCCGGATTCTCCTACAATGAGCAGTTCTTC.

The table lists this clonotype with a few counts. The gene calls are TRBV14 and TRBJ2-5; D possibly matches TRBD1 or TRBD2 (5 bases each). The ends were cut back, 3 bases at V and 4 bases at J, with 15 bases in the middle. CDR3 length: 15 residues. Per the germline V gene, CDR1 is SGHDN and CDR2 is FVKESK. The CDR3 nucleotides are TGTGCCAGCAGCCACCTCGCGGGCAGGGCAGAGACCCAGTACTTC. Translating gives CASSHLAGRAETQYF.

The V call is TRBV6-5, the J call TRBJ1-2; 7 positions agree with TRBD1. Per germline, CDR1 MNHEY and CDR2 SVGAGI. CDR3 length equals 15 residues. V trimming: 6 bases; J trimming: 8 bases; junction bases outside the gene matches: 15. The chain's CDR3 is CASSPDRVGKRGYTF. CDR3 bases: TGTGCCAGCAGCCCAGACAGGGTCGGGAAGAGAGGCTACACCTTC.

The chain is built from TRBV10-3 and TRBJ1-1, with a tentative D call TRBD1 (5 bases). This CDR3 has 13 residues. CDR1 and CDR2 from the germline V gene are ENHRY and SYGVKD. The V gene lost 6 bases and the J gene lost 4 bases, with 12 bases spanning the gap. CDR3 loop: CAIRGEKGTEAFF. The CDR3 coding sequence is TGTGCCATCAGAGGGGAAAAGGGCACTGAAGCTTTCTTT.

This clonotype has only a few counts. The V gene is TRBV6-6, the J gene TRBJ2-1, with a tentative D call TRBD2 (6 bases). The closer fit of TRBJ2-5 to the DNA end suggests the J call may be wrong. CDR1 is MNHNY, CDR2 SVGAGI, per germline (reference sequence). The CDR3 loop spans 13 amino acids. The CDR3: CASRGGTAETQYF. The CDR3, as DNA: TGTGCCAGCAGGGGGGGAACCGCGGAGACCCAGTACTTC.

CDR3 sequence (DNA): TGTGCCAGCAGCTCGAGCAGGAGCTCCTACAATGAGCAGTTCTTC. It specifies CASSSSRSSYNEQFF. The chain joins TRBV7-2 to TRBJ2-1; no definite D call. Germline V gene data show CDR1 as SGHTA and CDR2 as FQGNSA. V lost 4 bases and J lost 0, with 10 bases in between. The CDR3 extends over 15 amino acids.

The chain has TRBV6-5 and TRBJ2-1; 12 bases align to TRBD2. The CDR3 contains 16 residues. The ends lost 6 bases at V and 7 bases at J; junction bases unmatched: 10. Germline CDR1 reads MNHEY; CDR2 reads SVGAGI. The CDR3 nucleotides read TGTGCCAGCAGATCCGGGGGACTAGCGGGTAATAATGAGCAGTTCTTC. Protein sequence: CASRSGGLAGNNEQFF.

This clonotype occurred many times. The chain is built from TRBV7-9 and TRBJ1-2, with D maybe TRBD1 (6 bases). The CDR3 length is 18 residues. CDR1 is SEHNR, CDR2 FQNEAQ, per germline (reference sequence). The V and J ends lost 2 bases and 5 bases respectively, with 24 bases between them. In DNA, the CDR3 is TGTGCCAGCAGCTTATGGGCCCTTATGGGGGGCGAGTTGTATGGCTACACCTTC. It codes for CASSLWALMGGELYGYTF. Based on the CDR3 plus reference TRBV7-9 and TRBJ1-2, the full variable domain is DTGVSQNPRHKITKRGQNVTFRCDPISEHNRLYWYRQTLGQGPEFLTYFQNEAQLEKSRLLSDRFSAERPKGSFSTLEIQRTEQGDSAMYLCASSLWALMGGELYGYTFGSGTRLTVV.

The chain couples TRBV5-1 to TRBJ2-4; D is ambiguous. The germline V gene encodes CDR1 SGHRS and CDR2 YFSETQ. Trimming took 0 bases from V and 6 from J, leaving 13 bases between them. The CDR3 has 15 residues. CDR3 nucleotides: TGCGCCAGCAGCTTGGCCCCGACGTCTTTAAACATTCAGTACTTC. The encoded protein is CASSLAPTSLNIQYF.

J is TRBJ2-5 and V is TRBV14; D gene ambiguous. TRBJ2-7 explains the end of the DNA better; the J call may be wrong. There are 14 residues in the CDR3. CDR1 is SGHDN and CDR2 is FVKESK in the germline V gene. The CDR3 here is CASSQDLNSYEQYF. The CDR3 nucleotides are TGTGCCAGCAGCCAAGACCTCAACTCCTACGAGCAGTACTTC.

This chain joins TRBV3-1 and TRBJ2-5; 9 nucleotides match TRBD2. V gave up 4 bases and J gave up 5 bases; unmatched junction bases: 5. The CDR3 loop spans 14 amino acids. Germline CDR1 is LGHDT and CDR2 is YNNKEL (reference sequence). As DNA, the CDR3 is TGTGCCAGCAGCCCTAGCGGGGAATCGGAGACCCAGTACTTC. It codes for CASSPSGESETQYF.

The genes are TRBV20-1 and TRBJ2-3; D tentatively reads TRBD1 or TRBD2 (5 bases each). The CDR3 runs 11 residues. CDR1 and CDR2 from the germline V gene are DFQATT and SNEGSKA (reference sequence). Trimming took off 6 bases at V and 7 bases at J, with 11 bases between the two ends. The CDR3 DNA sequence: TGCAGTGCCCGAGGGGAGAATACGCAGTATTTT. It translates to CSARGENTQYF.

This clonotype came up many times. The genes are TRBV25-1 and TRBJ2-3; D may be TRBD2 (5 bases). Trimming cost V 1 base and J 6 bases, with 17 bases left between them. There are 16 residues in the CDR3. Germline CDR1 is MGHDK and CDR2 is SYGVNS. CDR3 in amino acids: CASSELRADRADTQYF. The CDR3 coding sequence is TGTGCCAGCAGTGAATTAAGAGCGGACCGGGCGGATACGCAGTATTTT.

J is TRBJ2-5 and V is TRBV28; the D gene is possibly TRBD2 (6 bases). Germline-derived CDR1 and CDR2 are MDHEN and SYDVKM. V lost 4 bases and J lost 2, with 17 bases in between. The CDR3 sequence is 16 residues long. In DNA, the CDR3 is TGTGCCAGCAGTTATATGGGGGGAAATAGACAAGAGACCCAGTACTTC. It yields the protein CASSYMGGNRQETQYF. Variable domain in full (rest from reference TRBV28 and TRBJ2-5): DVKVTQSSRYLVKRTGEKVFLECVQDMDHENMFWYRQDPGLGLRLIYFSYDVKMKEKGDIPEGYSVSREKKERFSLILESASTNQTSMYLCASSYMGGNRQETQYFGPGTRLLVL.

CDR3 loop: CASGDSGIAGVRLTDEQFF. In nucleotides, the CDR3 is TGTGCCAGCGGCGATTCGGGGATAGCGGGAGTGCGCCTTACGGATGAGCAGTTCTTC. The V call is TRBV12-3 or TRBV12-4, the J call TRBJ2-1, with 9 nucleotides matching TRBD2. The CDR3 loop spans 19 amino acids. The trim removed 8 bases at V and 8 bases at J, leaving 25 bases unmatched.

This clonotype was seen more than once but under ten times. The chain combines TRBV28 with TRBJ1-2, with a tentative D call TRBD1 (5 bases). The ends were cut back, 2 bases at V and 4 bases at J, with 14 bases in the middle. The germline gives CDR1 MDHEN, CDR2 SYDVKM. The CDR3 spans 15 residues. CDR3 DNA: TGTGCCAGCAGTTTAAGGGACCCCAACGTCTATGGCTACACCTTC. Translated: CASSLRDPNVYGYTF.

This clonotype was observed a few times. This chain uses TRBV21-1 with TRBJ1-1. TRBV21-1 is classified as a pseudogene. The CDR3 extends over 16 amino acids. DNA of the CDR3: TGTGCCTACCATGGGGAGTCTGATTCTCTGAACACTGAAGCTTTCTTT. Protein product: CAYHGESDSLNTEAFF.